The T cell receptor beta chain under discussion was sequenced for a study of cytomegalovirus exposure and HLA in healthy donors. Points from the study as a whole: Apart from CMV serostatus, no immune exposure information was available.

Germline CDR1 is SGHNT and CDR2 is YYREEE (reference sequence). The CDR3 is 17 residues long. The trim removed 5 bases at V and 1 base at J, leaving 10 bases unmatched. It was healthy bone marrow donors who served as donors. Turning to this clone: Its antigen is still unknown.

PCR was performed using 60 Vbeta and 13 Jbeta primers. Data came from immunoSEQ multiplex PCR; TCRdb stores just in-frame clones and leaves some out. This sample has tens of thousands of clones, with 75% to 80% found just once. Sequences were obtained from PBMCs. The receptor comes from a man aged 18 to 35 in good health and CMV-seronegative. J is TRBJ2-3 and V is TRBV5-4, with 10 bases matching TRBD2. CDR3 bases: TGTGCCAGCAGACCTGGGAGGACTAGCGGAGGCACAGATACGCAGTATTTT. Its translation: CASRPGRTSGGTDTQYF.